These 9 T cell receptor beta chains were sequenced from one sample in a study of OX40 agonist ivuxolimab in advanced cancers. Library construction relied on the immunoSEQ multiplex PCR assay. TCRdb re-hosts the immuneACCESS table, in-frame sequences only. Its copies lack some clones; in the studies checked, an unresolved V gene accounts for under half of them, and the cause for the rest is not known. Across this sample there are 55,000 to 80,000 clones, with about four fifths seen only once. The top ten clones comprise over 0.95% of the sample. Specimen: CD4+ or CD8+ T cells sorted from blood, collected in a trial of the OX40 agonist ivuxolimab. Source of these receptors: an adult with an advanced solid tumor such as melanoma, head and neck, liver or kidney cancer.

The J gene is TRBJ1-1, the V gene TRBV2, with D perhaps TRBD1 (5 bases). From germline, CDR1 is SNHLY and CDR2 FYNNEI. V was trimmed by 5 bases and J by 3 bases, leaving 19 bases between them. The CDR3 runs to 16 residues. CDR3 residues: CASSPLGTAADTEAFF. The CDR3 coding sequence is TGTGCCAGCAGTCCACTAGGGACCGCCGCGGACACTGAAGCTTTCTTT.

The chain links TRBV19 to TRBJ2-7; 8 bases map to TRBD1. V gave up 4 bases and J gave up 3 bases; unmatched junction bases: 8. This CDR3 spans 15 amino acids. Per the germline V gene, CDR1 is LNHDA and CDR2 is SQIVND (reference sequence). CDR3 DNA: TGTGCCAGTAGTACTACCCAGGGGGCCCGCTACGAGCAGTACTTC. This sequence encodes CASSTTQGARYEQYF. Variable domain in full (rest from reference TRBV19 and TRBJ2-7): DGGITQSPKYLFRKEGQNVTLSCEQNLNHDAMYWYRQDPGQGLRLIYYSQIVNDFQKGDIAEGYSVSREKKESFPLTVTSAQKNPTAFYLCASSTTQGARYEQYFGPGTRLTVT.

This chain joins TRBV4-1 and TRBJ2-6; 8 bases align to TRBD1. The CDR3 extends over 18 amino acids. Germline assignment: CDR1 MGHRA and CDR2 YSYEKL. J gave up 1 base and V 1 base, and 6 bases lay outside the gene matches. CDR3 residues: CASSQGQGKVSGANVLTF. The CDR3 nucleotides read TGCGCCAGCAGCCAAGGACAGGGGAAAGTTTCTGGGGCCAACGTCCTGACTTTC.

This clone was detected once. The chain uses TRBV5-4 and TRBJ1-1; 7 bases fit TRBD1. Germline assignment: CDR1 SGHNT and CDR2 YYREEE (reference sequence). There are 15 residues in the CDR3. The ends lost 3 bases at V and 0 bases at J; junction bases unmatched: 5. CDR3 coding DNA: TGTGCCAGCAGCTCTGGGGGACAGATGAACACTGAAGCTTTCTTT. It translates to CASSSGGQMNTEAFF.

The chain carries TRBV30 and TRBJ1-5, with D maybe TRBD1 (6 bases). The germline gives CDR1 GTSNPN, CDR2 SVGIG (reference sequence). V gave up 0 bases and J gave up 3 bases, with 15 bases separating them. The CDR3 spans 16 residues. The CDR3 here is CAWSVHRGGLNQPQHF. CDR3 bases: TGTGCCTGGAGTGTACATCGGGGGGGCCTCAATCAGCCCCAGCATTTT.

This chain connects TRBV6-5 to TRBJ1-1; unclear D gene. This CDR3 has 13 residues. The V end lost 6 bases, the J end lost 1 base, and 9 bases lay between the germline ends. Looked up from germline, CDR1 is MNHEY and CDR2 is SVGAGI. Here the CDR3 DNA reads TGTGCCAGCAGCCCACGTGGGAACACTGAAGCTTTCTTT. Protein sequence: CASSPRGNTEAFF.

This clone was counted between two and nine times. This rearrangement joins TRBV28 to TRBJ1-1; TRBD1 is a possible D gene (5 bases). The CDR3 covers 14 residues. Trimming took 2 bases from V and 1 from J, leaving 8 bases between them. Per germline, CDR1 MDHEN and CDR2 SYDVKM. DNA for the CDR3: TGTGCCAGCAGTTTACAGGGATGGAACACTGAAGCTTTCTTT. It codes for CASSLQGWNTEAFF.

The chain combines TRBV11-2 with TRBJ2-7; 7 nucleotides align to TRBD1. CDR1 and CDR2 from the germline V gene are SGHAT and FQNNGV. CDR3 size: 18 residues. Germline trimming cut 5 bases from V and 3 bases from J; bases unmatched to any gene: 19. The CDR3 bases are TGTGCCAGCAGCCATTTATCCCGCGGGCAGGGGGTAGTCTACGAGCAGTACTTC. Its protein is CASSHLSRGQGVVYEQYF. The full variable domain, in which reference TRBV11-2 and TRBJ2-7 provide the parts outside the CDR3, is EAGVAQSPRYKIIEKRQSVAFWCNPISGHATLYWYQQILGQGPKLLIQFQNNGVVDDSQLPKDRFSAERLKGVDSTLKIQPAKLEDSAVYLCASSHLSRGQGVVYEQYFGPGTRLTVT.

The chain employs TRBV5-1 and TRBJ2-2; no clear D. Trimming stripped 5 bases from V and 1 base from J, with 6 bases between. This CDR3 is built from 13 residues. Germline CDR1 reads SGHRS; CDR2 reads YFSETQ. The CDR3 nucleotides read TGCGCCAGCAGTGTCGGGAACACCGGGGAGCTGTTTTTT. This translates into CASSVGNTGELFF.